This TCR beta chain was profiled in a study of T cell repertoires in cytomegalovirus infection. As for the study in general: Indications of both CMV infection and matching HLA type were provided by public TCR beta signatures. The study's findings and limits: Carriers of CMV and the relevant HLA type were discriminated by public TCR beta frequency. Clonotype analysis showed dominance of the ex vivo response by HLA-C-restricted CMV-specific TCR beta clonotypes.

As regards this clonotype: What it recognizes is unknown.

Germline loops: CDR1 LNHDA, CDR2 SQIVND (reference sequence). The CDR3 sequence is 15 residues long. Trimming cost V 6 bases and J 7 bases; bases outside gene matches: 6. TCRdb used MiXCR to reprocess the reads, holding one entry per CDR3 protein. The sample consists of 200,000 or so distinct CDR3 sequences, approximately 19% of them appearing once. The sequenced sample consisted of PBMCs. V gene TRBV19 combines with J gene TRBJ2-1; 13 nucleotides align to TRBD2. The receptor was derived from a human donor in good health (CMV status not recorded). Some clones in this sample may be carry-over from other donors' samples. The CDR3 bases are TGTGCCAGTAGCGCGACTAGCGGGAGGTCTAATGAGCAGTTCTTC. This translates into CASSATSGRSNEQFF.